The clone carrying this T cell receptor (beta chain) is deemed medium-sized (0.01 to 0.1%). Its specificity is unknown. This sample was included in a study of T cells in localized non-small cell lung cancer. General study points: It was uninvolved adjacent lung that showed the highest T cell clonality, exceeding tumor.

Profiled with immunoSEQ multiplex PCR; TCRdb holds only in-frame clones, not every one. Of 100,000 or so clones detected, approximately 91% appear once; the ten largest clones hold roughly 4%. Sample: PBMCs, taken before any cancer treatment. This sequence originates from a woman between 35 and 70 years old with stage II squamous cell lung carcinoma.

In DNA, the CDR3 is TGTGCCAGCAGCTTAGGATTGGGCGGTGGTGAAAAACTGTTTTTT. This gives the protein CASSLGLGGGEKLFF. The chain has TRBV7-2 and TRBJ1-4; no clear D. The V end lost 1 base, the J end lost 7 bases, and 13 bases lay between the germline ends. The length of the CDR3 is 15 residues. Germline assignment: CDR1 SGHTA and CDR2 FQGNSA.